Following are 18 T cell receptor beta chains from one sample sequenced in a study of beta chain features in type 1 diabetes. Expressed TCRB transcripts were sequenced, since all the RNA that had been isolated was reverse transcribed. The method was immunoSEQ multiplex PCR; TCRdb's version includes in-frame clones alone and lacks a portion of them. The table includes just over 150,000 clones, 11% detected once. The sequenced material came from central memory CD4+ T cells from blood. Every receptor here comes from a man in his late teens or twenties in good health.

About this clone: This may be a read error, as it is one base from a much larger clone. This chain connects TRBV30 to TRBJ1-5; no reliable D call. V was pared by 3 bases and J by 7 bases, with 19 bases between. The germline CDR1 and CDR2 sequences are GTSNPN and SVGIG (reference sequence). This CDR3 contains 15 residues. CDR3 loop: CAWRPPGQSGQPQHF. For the CDR3, the DNA is TGTGCCTGGAGACCTCCCGGGCAATCCGGGCAGCCCCAGCATTTT.

The chain recombines TRBV18 with TRBJ2-7; D gene unclear. V dropped 2 bases and J dropped 3 bases, with 11 bases sitting between them. CDR3 length: 14 residues. Germline CDR1 and CDR2: KGHSH and LQKENI. CDR3 DNA: TGTGCCAGCTCACCAAATCGGCTAGGCTACGAGCAGTACTTC. This sequence encodes CASSPNRLGYEQYF.

There are many counts of this clone. The chain joins TRBV28 to TRBJ2-3, with 8 positions matching TRBD1. The CDR3 spans 13 residues. V was pared by 6 bases and J by 1 base, with 0 bases of the junction left unmatched. CDR1 and CDR2 (germline): MDHEN, SYDVKM. The chain's CDR3 is CASRGQGTDTQYF. CDR3 in DNA: TGTGCCAGCAGGGGACAGGGCACAGATACGCAGTATTTT.

The table lists this clone with a few counts. The chain couples TRBV4-2 to TRBJ2-5, with unresolved D. CDR1 and CDR2 (germline): LGHNA, YNFKEQ. Trimming took off 0 bases at V and 1 base at J, with 9 bases between the two ends. The CDR3 length is 15 residues. CDR3 DNA: TGTGCCAGCAGCCAAGATCTTAGCTTCCAAGAGACCCAGTACTTC. Its translation is CASSQDLSFQETQYF.

The V call is TRBV28, the J call TRBJ2-1; a possible D gene is TRBD2 (6 bases). Trimming pared 5 bases from V and 8 bases from J, leaving 19 bases between. Germline V gene sequence: CDR1 MDHEN, CDR2 SYDVKM. The CDR3 sequence is 15 residues long. The CDR3: CASSPSGVKGDEQFF. For the CDR3, the DNA is TGTGCCAGCAGTCCATCGGGAGTTAAGGGCGATGAGCAGTTCTTC.

The gene calls are TRBV7-2 and TRBJ2-1; D gene uncertain. Deletions cut 4 bases from V and 8 bases from J, with 15 bases between. Germline V gene data show CDR1 as SGHTA and CDR2 as FQGNSA. The CDR3 contains 14 residues. The DNA for the CDR3 is TGTGCCAGCAGCTCCCCTGGTTGGGTCGATGAGCAGTTCTTC. It is translated as CASSSPGWVDEQFF.

This clone turned up a few times. The J gene is TRBJ1-1, the V gene TRBV29-1; 7 bases fit TRBD1. Looked up from germline, CDR1 is SQVTM and CDR2 is ANQGSEA. The CDR3 covers 12 residues. J was trimmed by 4 bases and V by 6 bases; bases with no gene match: 5. The CDR3 sequence is CSVSDRVTEAFF. In nucleotides, the CDR3 is TGCAGCGTCTCCGACAGGGTCACTGAAGCTTTCTTT.

This clone has more than one count but fewer than ten. This chain joins TRBV6-5 and TRBJ1-2, with D tentatively TRBD1 (5 bases). This CDR3 is built from 14 residues. Germline values: CDR1 MNHEY, CDR2 SVGAGI. The V gene lost 2 bases and the J gene lost 4 bases, with 11 bases spanning the gap. The CDR3 sequence is CASSYPSGVYGYTF. DNA for the CDR3: TGTGCCAGCAGTTACCCCTCGGGGGTCTATGGCTACACCTTC.

This clone was observed a handful of times. The V and J genes are TRBV21-1 and TRBJ2-3; the D call TRBD1 from the table was never checked on the DNA. TRBV21-1 represents a pseudogene. This CDR3 has 14 residues. CDR3 sequence: CARFGHWSSDTQYF. Written as DNA, the CDR3 is TGTGCCAGATTTGGACACTGGTCTTCCGATACGCAGTATTTT.

A few counts support this clone. The chain has TRBV29-1 and TRBJ2-7, with D maybe TRBD2 (6 bases). This CDR3 has 15 residues. Germline V gene data show CDR1 as SQVTM and CDR2 as ANQGSEA. V dropped 4 bases and J dropped 2 bases, with 18 bases sitting between them. CDR3 amino acids: CSVGRRVAAAYEQYF. The CDR3 bases are TGCAGCGTTGGCAGGAGGGTGGCCGCGGCCTACGAGCAGTACTTC.

Many counts were recorded for this clone. The V gene is TRBV6-6, the J gene TRBJ2-7; no firm D call. This CDR3 is 12 amino acids long. Looked up from germline, CDR1 is MNHNY and CDR2 is SVGAGI (reference sequence). V was clipped by 6 bases and J by 7 bases, with 13 bases between them. The CDR3 spells CASSPSVLEQYF. In DNA form, the CDR3 reads TGTGCCAGCAGCCCTTCCGTTCTGGAGCAGTACTTC.

This clone was seen ten or more times. This rearrangement joins TRBV4-3 to TRBJ2-7, with D perhaps TRBD2 (6 bases). The CDR3 is made up of 15 amino acids. V was trimmed by 0 bases and J by 2 bases, leaving 11 bases between them. Germline V gene lookup returns CDR1 LGHNA and CDR2 YSLEER. DNA for the CDR3: TGCGCCAGCAGCCAAGAGGGGAGGCAGACCTACGAGCAGTACTTC. Encoded protein: CASSQEGRQTYEQYF.

This clone was counted between two and nine times. The chain employs TRBV25-1 and TRBJ1-4; tentative D call: TRBD1 (6 bases). The CDR3 runs 15 residues. Germline V lookup: CDR1 MGHDK, CDR2 SYGVNS. V lost 4 bases, J lost 7 bases, and 16 bases lay in between. CDR3 nucleotides: TGTGCCAGCAGTGCCCGGGGGGCCCGGAGTGAAAAACTGTTTTTT. It yields the protein CASSARGARSEKLFF.

The chain combines TRBV4-3 with TRBJ2-1, with TRBD2 as a possible D gene (6 bases). V was clipped by 5 bases and J by 7 bases, with 15 bases between them. In germline, CDR1 is LGHNA, CDR2 YSLEER. The CDR3 contains 14 residues. This CDR3 is CASSYLAVANEQFF. CDR3 bases: TGCGCCAGCAGCTACTTAGCGGTTGCGAATGAGCAGTTCTTC.

CDR3 protein: CASLKDSSTDTQYF. DNA for the CDR3: TGCGCCAGCCTTAAGGACTCTAGCACAGATACGCAGTATTTT. This chain uses TRBV5-1 with TRBJ2-3, with a weak D call TRBD2 (5 bases). The CDR3 runs to 14 residues. Germline V lookup: CDR1 SGHRS, CDR2 YFSETQ. Trimming took 7 bases from V and 0 from J, leaving 12 bases between them.

The J gene is TRBJ1-1, the V gene TRBV6-5; the D gene is possibly TRBD1 (5 bases). The germline gives CDR1 MNHEY, CDR2 SVGAGI. CDR3 length equals 11 residues. V lost 6 bases, J lost 11 bases, and 13 bases lay in between. The DNA of the CDR3 is TGTGCCAGCAGGTCGGGGGTCCTCGCTTTCTTT. It encodes CASRSGVLAFF.

The chain links TRBV9 to TRBJ2-3; D is unclear. Trimming removed 3 bases from V and 2 bases from J, with 13 bases in between. The CDR3 consists of 15 residues. In germline, CDR1 is SGDLS, CDR2 YYNGEE. The CDR3 protein is CASSEGRLTTDTQYF. The CDR3 DNA is TGTGCCAGCAGCGAAGGCCGCCTTACCACAGATACGCAGTATTTT. Filled out from reference TRBV9 and TRBJ2-3, the complete variable domain reads DSGVTQTPKHLITATGQRVTLRCSPRSGDLSVYWYQQSLDQGLQFLIQYYNGEERAKGNILERFSAQQFPDLHSELNLSSLELGDSALYFCASSEGRLTTDTQYFGPGTRLTVL.

This clone showed up just a few times. The CDR3 spells CAIGTSGWVDTQYF. CDR3 in DNA: TGTGCCATCGGGACTAGCGGGTGGGTAGATACGCAGTATTTT. The chain recombines TRBV10-3 with TRBJ2-3; 12 bases fit TRBD2. Germline CDR1 reads ENHRY; CDR2 reads SYGVKD. This CDR3 has 14 amino acids. The J segment lost 5 bases and the V segment lost 8 bases, leaving 5 bases of the junction unmatched.